Listed below are T cell receptor beta chains from one sample, sequenced in a study of regulatory T cells in long-lasting Graves disease. TCRdb itself ran the multiplex PCR reads through MiXCR, one entry per CDR3 protein. The table includes around 500,000 distinct CDR3 sequences, 16% detected once. This sample was shared with a second study, whose subject was T cells in Graves' hyperthyroidism and ophthalmopathy.

The sequencing here drew on peripheral blood mononuclear cells (PBMCs), taken at new diagnosis, from a patient treated with antithyroid drugs. These receptors were taken from a woman aged 35-65 years with Graves disease. Both conserved end residues are part of each CDR3. Each record gives: D gene, J gene, CDR3 length, V gene, CDR3 protein. A D gene is named only where the DNA matches it firmly.

>NA|TRBJ2-2|13|TRBV19
CASRWGNTGELFF
>TRBD1|TRBJ2-1|9|TRBV12-5
CARTGVEFF
>TRBD1|TRBJ1-3|16|TRBV9
CASSVALTGSGNTIYF
>NA|TRBJ2-2|14|TRBV7-9
CASSGGANTGELFF
>NA|TRBJ2-7|13|TRBV11-2
CASSLPTRNEQYF
>NA|TRBJ1-2|12|TRBV30
CAWSNEGLGYTF
>NA|TRBJ2-3|14|TRBV6-1
CASRVRGVGDTQYF
>TRBD1|TRBJ1-1|12|TRBV28
CASSPGGTGAFF
>TRBD1|TRBJ1-4|16|TRBV5-8
CASSLARGATNEKLFF
>NA|TRBJ2-1|18|TRBV30
CAWSVLRWGGGRWYEQFF
>TRBD1|TRBJ1-6|16|TRBV12-3/TRBV12-4
CASSTGTATYNSPLHF
>NA|TRBJ2-7|14|TRBV6-2/TRBV6-3
CASSYPWDSYEQYF
>TRBD1|TRBJ1-1|13|TRBV25-1
CASTEAGTGEAFF
>NA|TRBJ1-1|14|TRBV3-1
CASSPDRLNTEAFF
>NA|TRBJ2-3|16|TRBV6-5
CASSYSRRDGTDTQYF
>NA|TRBJ1-5|16|TRBV4-1
CASSQDPGPGNQPQHF
>TRBD2|TRBJ2-3|17|TRBV19
CASSIDYKTSGANTQYF
>NA|TRBJ2-7|17|TRBV5-8
CASSLALNREISYEQYF
>NA|TRBJ1-6|14|TRBV9
CASSDSKGHSPLHF
>NA|TRBJ1-2|13|TRBV10-3
CAISGSYADGYTF
>TRBD2|TRBJ2-1|16|TRBV27
CASSLLAGAAYNEQFF
>NA|TRBJ1-2|14|TRBV20-1
CREGYGRHEDGYTF
>TRBD1|TRBJ1-2|15|TRBV28
CASSPQSTGESGYTF
>NA|TRBJ1-6|15|TRBV3-1
CASSQLELLGSPLHF
>TRBD1|TRBJ2-7|12|TRBV20-1
CSARQGAYEQYF
>TRBD1|TRBJ1-5|18|TRBV25-1
CASSATAGTGTGNQPQHF
>NA|TRBJ1-5|13|TRBV19
CASSITAFQPQHF
>NA|TRBJ1-1|15|TRBV19
CASSTTARQNTEAFF
>TRBD2|TRBJ2-3|15|TRBV7-2
CASSSLAGSTDTQYF
>NA|TRBJ1-1|14|TRBV30
CAWSVGAGNTEAFF
>NA|TRBJ1-4|12|TRBV12-5
CASGGGNEKLFF
>NA|TRBJ1-3|12|TRBV2
CASNSGVDTIYF
>NA|TRBJ1-2|13|TRBV12-3/TRBV12-4
CASSLVENYDYTF